This T cell receptor (beta chain) was found in a study of Ad26.COV2.S vaccination and SARS-CoV-2 variants. Turning to the study itself: Ad26.COV2.S shots went into the muscle once or twice, 56 days apart. Study findings and constraints: Ad26.COV2.S recipients had broader spike-specific TCRs (P = 0.0014).

Here immunoSEQ multiplex PCR was the method, and the copy in TCRdb shows in-frame clones only, minus some. The sample yields 250,000 to 300,000 clones, around 87% seen once. Treatment specified: some 20 received Ad26.COV2.S at low or high dose, single or two shots; several received placebo; per-sample allocation not given. At day 63 after the first vaccine or placebo injection, samples were drawn. Cohort 1b enrolled adults aged 18-55 years in Boston. For this clone: Its antigen is as yet unknown.

V lost 6 bases, J lost 2 bases, and 7 bases stayed unmatched. Germline V gene lookup returns CDR1 SGHTA and CDR2 FQGNSA. The CDR3 covers 15 residues. This chain connects TRBV7-2 to TRBJ2-7; 10 nucleotides line up with TRBD2. The input for sequencing was peripheral blood, taken in a trial of Ad26.COV2.S vaccine versus placebo. The source is a person aged 18-60 years who received the Ad26.COV2.S COVID-19 vaccine or a placebo. As DNA, the CDR3 is TGTGCCAGCAGGGTGGGGCTAGCGGGGGCCTACGAGCAGTACTTC. Amino acids: CASRVGLAGAYEQYF.